This T cell receptor beta chain emerged from a study of cytomegalovirus exposure and HLA in healthy donors. Study-wide points: It was reported that the classifier diagnosed cytomegalovirus status with high specificity and sensitivity in both the original and validation cohorts.

The table lists this clone with a few counts. Its antigen remains unknown. Data came from immunoSEQ multiplex PCR; TCRdb stores just in-frame clones and leaves some out. This sample has 100,000 to 120,000 clones; about 85% occur once, and the top ten carry approximately 3%. Germline CDR1 SNHLY, CDR2 FYNNEI. The length of the CDR3 is 13 residues. V shed 4 bases and J shed 3 bases, with 10 bases lying between them. The clonotype originates from a woman younger than 35 in good health and CMV-seronegative. Material for sequencing was PBMCs. The chain joins TRBV2 to TRBJ2-7; maybe TRBD1 (6 bases). CDR3 sequence: CASSGTESYEQYF. The CDR3 DNA reads TGTGCCAGCAGTGGGACAGAGAGCTACGAGCAGTACTTC. The full variable domain, in which reference TRBV2 and TRBJ2-7 provide the parts outside the CDR3, is EPEVTQTPSHQVTQMGQEVILRCVPISNHLYFYWYRQILGQKVEFLVSFYNNEISEKSEIFDDQFSVERPDGSNFTLKIRSTKLEDSAMYFCASSGTESYEQYFGPGTRLTVT.